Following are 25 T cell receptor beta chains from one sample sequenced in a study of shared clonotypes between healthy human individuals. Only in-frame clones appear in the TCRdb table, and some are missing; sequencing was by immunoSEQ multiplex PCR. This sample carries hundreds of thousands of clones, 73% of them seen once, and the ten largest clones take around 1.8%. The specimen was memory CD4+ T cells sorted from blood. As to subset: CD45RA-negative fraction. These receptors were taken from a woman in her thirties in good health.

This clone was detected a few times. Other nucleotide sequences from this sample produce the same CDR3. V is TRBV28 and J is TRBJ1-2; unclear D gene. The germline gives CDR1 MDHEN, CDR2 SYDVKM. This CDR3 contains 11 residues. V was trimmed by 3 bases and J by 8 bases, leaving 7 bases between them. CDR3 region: CASSFLGGYTF. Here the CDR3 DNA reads TGTGCCAGCAGTTTCCTGGGAGGCTACACCTTC.

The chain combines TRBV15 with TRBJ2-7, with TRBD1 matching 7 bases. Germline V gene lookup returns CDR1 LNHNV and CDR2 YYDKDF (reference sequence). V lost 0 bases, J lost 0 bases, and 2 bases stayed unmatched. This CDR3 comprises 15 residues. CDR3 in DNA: TGTGCCACCAGCAGAGAAGGGACAGCCTCCTACGAGCAGTACTTC. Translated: CATSREGTASYEQYF.

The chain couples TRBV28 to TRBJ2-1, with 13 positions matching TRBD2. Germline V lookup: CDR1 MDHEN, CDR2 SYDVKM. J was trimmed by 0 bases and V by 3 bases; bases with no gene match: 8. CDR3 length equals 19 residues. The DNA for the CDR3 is TGTGCCAGCAGTTTTTCCGGGACTAGCGGGGATTACTCCTACAATGAGCAGTTCTTC. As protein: CASSFSGTSGDYSYNEQFF.

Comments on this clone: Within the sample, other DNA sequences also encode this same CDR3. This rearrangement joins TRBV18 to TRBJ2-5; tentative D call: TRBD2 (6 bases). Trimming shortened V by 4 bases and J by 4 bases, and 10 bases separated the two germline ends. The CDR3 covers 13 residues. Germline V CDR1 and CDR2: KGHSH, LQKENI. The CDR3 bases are TGTGCCAGCTCACTGGGACTTTCAGAGACCCAGTACTTC. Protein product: CASSLGLSETQYF.

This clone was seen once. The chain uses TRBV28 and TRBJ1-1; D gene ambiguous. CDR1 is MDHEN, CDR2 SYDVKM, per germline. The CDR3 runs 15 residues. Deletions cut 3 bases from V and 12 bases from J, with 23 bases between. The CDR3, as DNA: TGTGCCAGCAGTTTGTTATGGATACAAAATGTTGGACCTTTCTTT. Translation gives CASSLLWIQNVGPFF. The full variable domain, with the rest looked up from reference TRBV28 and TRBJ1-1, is DVKVTQSSRYLVKRTGEKVFLECVQDMDHENMFWYRQDPGLGLRLIYFSYDVKMKEKGDIPEGYSVSREKKERFSLILESASTNQTSMYLCASSLLWIQNVGPFFGQGTRLTVV.

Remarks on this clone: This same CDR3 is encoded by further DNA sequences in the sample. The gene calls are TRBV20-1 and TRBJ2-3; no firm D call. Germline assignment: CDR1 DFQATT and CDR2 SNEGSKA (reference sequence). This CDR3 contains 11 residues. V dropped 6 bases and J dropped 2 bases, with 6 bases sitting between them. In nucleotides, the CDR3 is TGCAGTGCAGCCCCCACAGATACGCAGTATTTT. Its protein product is CSAAPTDTQYF.

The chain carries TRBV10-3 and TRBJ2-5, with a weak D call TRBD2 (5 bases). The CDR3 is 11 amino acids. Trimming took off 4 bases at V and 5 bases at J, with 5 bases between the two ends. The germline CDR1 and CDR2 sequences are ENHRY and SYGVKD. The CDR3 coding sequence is TGTGCCATCAGTGGAGGGGAGACCCAGTACTTC. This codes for CAISGGETQYF.

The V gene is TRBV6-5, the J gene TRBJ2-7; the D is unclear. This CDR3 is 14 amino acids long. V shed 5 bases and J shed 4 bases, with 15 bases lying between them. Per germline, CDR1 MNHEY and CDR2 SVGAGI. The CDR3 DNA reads TGTGCCAGCAGTGACGTCTGGCCGGCTTACGAGCAGTACTTC. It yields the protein CASSDVWPAYEQYF.

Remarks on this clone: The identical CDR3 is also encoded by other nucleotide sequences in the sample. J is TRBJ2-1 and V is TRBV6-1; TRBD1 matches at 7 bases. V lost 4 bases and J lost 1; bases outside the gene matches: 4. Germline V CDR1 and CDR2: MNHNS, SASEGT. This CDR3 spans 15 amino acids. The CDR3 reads CASSASRGSYNEQFF. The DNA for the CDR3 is TGTGCCAGCAGTGCTTCCAGGGGGTCCTACAATGAGCAGTTCTTC.

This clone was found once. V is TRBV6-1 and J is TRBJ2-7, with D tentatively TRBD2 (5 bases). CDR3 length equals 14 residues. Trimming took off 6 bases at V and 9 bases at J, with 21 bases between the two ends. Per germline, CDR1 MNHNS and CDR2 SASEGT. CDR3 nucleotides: TGTGCCAGCAGCCCAACCGGAGGAGTCATCGGGCAGTACTTC. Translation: CASSPTGGVIGQYF.

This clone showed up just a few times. DNA for the CDR3: TGTGCCAGCAGTTTTCCCGGGACAGCCATCTACGAGCAGTACTTC. It specifies CASSFPGTAIYEQYF. The V gene is TRBV27, the J gene TRBJ2-7; 7 nucleotides agree with TRBD1. Germline V gene sequence: CDR1 MNHEY, CDR2 SMNVEV (reference sequence). After removal of 3 bases from V and 3 bases from J, the junction contained 8 bases not matched to a gene. This CDR3 region has 15 residues.

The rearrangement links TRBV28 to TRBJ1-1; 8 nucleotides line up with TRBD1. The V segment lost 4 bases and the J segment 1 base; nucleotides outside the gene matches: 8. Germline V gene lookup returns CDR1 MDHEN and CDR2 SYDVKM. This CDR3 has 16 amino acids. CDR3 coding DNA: TGTGCCAGCAGTTCCCCAGGGGGCGCGGGGAACACTGAAGCTTTCTTT. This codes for CASSSPGGAGNTEAFF.

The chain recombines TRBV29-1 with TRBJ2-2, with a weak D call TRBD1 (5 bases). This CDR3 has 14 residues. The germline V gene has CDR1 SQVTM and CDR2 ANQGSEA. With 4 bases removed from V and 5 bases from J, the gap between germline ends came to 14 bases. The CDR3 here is CSVGWQGGTGELFF. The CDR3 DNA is TGCAGCGTTGGGTGGCAGGGTGGAACCGGGGAGCTGTTTTTT.

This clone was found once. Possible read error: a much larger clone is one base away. The DNA of the CDR3 is TGTGCCATCAGCGACAGGGGGCTAACCACCTACGAGCAGTACTTC. Protein product: CAISDRGLTTYEQYF. V is TRBV10-3 and J is TRBJ2-7; 10 positions match TRBD1. The CDR3 consists of 15 residues. With V trimmed by 6 bases and J by 2 bases, 7 bases remained unmatched. Per germline, CDR1 ENHRY and CDR2 SYGVKD.

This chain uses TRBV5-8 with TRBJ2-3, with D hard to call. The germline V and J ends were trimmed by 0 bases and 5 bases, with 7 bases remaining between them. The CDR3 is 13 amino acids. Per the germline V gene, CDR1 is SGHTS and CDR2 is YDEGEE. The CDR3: CASSLAQLDTQYF. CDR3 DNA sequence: TGTGCCAGCAGCTTGGCTCAACTAGATACGCAGTATTTT.

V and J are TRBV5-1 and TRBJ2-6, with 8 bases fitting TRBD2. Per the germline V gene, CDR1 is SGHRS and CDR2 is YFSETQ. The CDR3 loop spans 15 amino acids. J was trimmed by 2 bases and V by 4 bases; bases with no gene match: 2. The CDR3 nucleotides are TGCGCCAGCAGCCCGCGGGGGGCTGGGGCCAACGTCCTGACTTTC. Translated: CASSPRGAGANVLTF. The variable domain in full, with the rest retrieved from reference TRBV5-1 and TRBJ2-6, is KAGVTQTPRYLIKTRGQQVTLSCSPISGHRSVSWYQQTPGQGLQFLFEYFSETQRNKGNFPGRFSGRQFSNSRSEMNVSTLELGDSALYLCASSPRGAGANVLTFGAGSRLTVL.

This CDR3 reads CASRLAGDPLEQYF. The DNA of the CDR3 is TGCGCCAGCAGACTAGCGGGAGATCCCCTCGAGCAGTACTTC. The chain uses TRBV10-2 and TRBJ2-7; 11 bases are shared with TRBD2. The V segment lost 6 bases and the J segment 6 bases; nucleotides outside the gene matches: 7. From germline, CDR1 is WSHSY and CDR2 SAAADI. This CDR3 is 14 amino acids long.

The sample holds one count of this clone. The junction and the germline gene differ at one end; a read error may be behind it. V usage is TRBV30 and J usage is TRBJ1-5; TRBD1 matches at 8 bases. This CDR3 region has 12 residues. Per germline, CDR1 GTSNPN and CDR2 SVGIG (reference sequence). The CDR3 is CAGRQGIGPQHF. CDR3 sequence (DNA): TGTGCCGGGAGACAGGGGATTGGGCCCCAGCATTTT.

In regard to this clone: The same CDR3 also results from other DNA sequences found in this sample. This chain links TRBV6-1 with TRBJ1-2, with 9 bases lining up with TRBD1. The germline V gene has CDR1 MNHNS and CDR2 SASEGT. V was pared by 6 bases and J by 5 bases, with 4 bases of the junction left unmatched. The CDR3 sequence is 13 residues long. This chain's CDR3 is CASSVDRGYGYTF. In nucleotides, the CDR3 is TGTGCCAGCAGCGTGGACAGGGGATATGGCTACACCTTC.

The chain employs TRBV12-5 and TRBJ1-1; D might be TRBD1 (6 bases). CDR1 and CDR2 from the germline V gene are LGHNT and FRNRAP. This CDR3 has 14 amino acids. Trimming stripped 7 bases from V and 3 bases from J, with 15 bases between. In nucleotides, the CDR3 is TGTGCTAGTGTCGGGGGCGGTAAGGACACTGAAGCTTTCTTT. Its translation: CASVGGGKDTEAFF.

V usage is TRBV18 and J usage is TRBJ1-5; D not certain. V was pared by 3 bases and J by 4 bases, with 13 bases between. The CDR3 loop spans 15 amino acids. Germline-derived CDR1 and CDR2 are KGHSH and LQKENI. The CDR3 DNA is TGTGCCAGCTCACCCACCTCGAATGGGAATCAGCCCCAGCATTTT. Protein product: CASSPTSNGNQPQHF.

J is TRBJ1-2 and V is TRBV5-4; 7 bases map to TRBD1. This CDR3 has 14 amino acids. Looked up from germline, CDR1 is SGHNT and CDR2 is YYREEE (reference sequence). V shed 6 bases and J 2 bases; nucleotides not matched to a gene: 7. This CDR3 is CASNIGQENYGYTF. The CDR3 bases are TGTGCCAGCAATATCGGACAGGAAAACTATGGCTACACCTTC.

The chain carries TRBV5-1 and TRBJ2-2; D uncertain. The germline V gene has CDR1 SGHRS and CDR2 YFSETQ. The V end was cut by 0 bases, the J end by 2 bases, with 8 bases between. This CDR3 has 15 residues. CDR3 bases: TGCGCCAGCAGCTTGGAACTGACTAACACCGGGGAGCTGTTTTTT. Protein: CASSLELTNTGELFF.

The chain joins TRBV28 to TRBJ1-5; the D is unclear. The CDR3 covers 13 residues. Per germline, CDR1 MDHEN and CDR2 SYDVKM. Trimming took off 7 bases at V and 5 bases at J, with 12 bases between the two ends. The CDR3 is CASTDPPDQPQHF. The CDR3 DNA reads TGTGCCAGCACCGACCCACCCGATCAGCCCCAGCATTTT.

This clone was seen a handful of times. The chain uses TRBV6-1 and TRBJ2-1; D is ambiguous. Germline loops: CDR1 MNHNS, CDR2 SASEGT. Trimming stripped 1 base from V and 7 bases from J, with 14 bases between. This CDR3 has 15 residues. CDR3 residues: CASSEGVVRRNEQFF. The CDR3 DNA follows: TGTGCCAGCAGTGAAGGGGTCGTGCGGCGAAATGAGCAGTTCTTC.